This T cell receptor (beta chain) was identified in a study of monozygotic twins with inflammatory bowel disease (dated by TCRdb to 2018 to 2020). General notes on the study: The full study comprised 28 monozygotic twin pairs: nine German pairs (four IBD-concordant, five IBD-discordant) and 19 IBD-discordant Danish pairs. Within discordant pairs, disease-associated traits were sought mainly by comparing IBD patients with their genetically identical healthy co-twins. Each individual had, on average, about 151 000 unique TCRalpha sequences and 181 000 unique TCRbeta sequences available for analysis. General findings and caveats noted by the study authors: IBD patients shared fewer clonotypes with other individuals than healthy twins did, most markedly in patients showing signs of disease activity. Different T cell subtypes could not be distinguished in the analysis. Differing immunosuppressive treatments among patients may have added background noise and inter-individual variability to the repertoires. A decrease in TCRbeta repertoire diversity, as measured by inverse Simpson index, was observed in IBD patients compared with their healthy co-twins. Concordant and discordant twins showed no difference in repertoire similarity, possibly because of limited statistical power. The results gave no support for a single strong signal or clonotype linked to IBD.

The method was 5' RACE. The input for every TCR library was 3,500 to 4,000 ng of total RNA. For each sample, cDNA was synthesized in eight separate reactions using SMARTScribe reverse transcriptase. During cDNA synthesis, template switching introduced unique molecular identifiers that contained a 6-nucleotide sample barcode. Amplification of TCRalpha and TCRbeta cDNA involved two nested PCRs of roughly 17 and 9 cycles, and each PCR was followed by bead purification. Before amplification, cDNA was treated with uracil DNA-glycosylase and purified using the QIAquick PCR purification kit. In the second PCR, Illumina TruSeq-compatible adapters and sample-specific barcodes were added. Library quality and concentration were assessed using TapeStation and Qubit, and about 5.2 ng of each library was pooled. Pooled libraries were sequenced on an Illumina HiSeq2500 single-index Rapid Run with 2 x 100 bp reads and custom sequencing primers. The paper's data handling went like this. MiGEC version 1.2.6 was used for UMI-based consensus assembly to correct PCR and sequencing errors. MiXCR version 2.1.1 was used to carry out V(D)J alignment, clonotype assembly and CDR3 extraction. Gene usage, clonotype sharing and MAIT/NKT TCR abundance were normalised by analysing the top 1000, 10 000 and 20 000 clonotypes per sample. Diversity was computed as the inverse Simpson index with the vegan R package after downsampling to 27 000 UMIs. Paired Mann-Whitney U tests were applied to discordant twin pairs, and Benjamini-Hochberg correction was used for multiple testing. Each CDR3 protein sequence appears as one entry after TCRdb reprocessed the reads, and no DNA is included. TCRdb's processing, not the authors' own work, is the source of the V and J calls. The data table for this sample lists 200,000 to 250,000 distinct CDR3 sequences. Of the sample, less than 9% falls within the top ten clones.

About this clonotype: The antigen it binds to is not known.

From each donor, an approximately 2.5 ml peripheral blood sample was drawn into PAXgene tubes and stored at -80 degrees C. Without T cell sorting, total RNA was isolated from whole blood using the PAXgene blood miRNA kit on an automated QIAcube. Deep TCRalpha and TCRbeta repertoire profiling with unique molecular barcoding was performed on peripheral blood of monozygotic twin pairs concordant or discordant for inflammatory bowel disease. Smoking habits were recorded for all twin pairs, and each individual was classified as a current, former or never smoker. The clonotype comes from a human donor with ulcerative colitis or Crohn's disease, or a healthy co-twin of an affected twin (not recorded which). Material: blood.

The CDR3 protein: CASSIIAGTDTQYF. The V and J genes are TRBV19 and TRBJ2-3. According to the germline V gene (reference sequence), CDR1 reads LNHDA and CDR2 reads SQIVND. The CDR3 runs 14 residues from the cysteine to the phenylalanine. No DNA was logged.